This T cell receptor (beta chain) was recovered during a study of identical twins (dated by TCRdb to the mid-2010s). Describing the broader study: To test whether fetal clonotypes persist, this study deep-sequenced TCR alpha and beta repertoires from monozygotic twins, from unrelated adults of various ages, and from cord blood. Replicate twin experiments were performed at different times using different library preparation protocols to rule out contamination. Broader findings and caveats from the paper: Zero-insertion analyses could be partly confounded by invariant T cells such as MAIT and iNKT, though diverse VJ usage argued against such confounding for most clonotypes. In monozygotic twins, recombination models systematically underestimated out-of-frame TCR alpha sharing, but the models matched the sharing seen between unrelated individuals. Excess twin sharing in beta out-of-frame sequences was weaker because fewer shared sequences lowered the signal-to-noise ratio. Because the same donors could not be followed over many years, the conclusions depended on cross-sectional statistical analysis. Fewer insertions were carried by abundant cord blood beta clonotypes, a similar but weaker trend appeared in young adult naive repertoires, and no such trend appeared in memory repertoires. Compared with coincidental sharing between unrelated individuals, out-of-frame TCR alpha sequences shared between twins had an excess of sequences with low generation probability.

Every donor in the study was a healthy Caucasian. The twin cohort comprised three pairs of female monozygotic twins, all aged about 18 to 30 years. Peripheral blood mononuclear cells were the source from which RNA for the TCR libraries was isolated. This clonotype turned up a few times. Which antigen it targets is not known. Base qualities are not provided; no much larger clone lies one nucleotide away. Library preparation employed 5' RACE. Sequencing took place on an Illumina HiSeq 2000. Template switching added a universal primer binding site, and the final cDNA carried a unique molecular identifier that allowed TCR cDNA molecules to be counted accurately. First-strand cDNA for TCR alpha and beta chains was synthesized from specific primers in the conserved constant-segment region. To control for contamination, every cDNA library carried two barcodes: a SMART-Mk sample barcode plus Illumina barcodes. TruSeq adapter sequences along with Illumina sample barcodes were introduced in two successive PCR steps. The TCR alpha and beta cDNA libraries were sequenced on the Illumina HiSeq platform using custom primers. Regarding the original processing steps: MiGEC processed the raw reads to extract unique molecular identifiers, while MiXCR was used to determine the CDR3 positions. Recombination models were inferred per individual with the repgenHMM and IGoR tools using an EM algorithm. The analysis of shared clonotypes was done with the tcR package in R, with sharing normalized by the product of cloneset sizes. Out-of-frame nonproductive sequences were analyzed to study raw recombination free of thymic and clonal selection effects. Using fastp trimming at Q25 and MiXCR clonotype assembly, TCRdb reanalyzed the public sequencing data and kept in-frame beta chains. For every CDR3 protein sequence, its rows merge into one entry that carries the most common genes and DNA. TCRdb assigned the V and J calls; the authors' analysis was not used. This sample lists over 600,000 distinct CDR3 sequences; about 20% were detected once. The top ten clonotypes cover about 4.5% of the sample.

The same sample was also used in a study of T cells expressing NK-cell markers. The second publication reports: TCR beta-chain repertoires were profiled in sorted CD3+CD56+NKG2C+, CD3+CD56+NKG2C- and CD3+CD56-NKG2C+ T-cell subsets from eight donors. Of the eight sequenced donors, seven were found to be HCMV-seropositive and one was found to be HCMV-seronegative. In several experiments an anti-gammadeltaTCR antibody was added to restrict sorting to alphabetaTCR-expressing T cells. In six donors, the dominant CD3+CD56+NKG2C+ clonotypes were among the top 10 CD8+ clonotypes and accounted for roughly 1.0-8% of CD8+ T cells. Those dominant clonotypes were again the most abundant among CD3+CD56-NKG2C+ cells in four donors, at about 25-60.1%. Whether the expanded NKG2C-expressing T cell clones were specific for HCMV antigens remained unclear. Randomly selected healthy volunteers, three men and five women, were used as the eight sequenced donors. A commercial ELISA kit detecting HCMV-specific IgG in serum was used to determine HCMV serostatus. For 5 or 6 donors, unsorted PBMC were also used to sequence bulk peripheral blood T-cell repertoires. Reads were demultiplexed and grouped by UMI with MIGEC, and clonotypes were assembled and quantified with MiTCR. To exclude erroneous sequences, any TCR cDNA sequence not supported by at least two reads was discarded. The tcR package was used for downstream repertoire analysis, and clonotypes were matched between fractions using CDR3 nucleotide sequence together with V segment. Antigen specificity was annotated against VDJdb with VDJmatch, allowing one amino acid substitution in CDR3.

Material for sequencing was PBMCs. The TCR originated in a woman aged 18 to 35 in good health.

The CDR3 has the sequence CSARDLPGLEFSNEQFF. The DNA sequence follows: TGCAGTGCTAGAGATCTGCCGGGACTAGAGTTTTCCAATGAGCAGTTCTTC. The chain was built from TRBV20-1 and TRBJ2-1, and 8 junctional nucleotides match TRBD2. Trimming accounts for 0 bases at V and 6 bases at J, while the number of junction bases matched to no gene is 13. CDR1 DFQATT and CDR2 SNEGSKA are derived from the germline V gene (reference sequence). Taken from cysteine to phenylalanine, the CDR3 has 17 residues. Of the read, only the CDR3 DNA is kept; its 51 bases are in frame from base 1.